This entry describes one T cell receptor (beta chain). No antigen is known for it. The sample has other DNA sequences that encode this CDR3 too. Germline V gene sequence: CDR1 KGHSH, CDR2 LQKENI. The CDR3 extends over 13 amino acids. V was cut by 3 bases and J by 1 base, with 5 bases left in between. The record originates from a study of T cell responses to AZD1222 COVID-19 vaccine. Study-wide results and caveats: Spike was spanned by vaccine-associated CD4 TCRs, with dominance at 160-218 and 743-854.

TCRdb's table, derived via immunoSEQ multiplex PCR, lists solely in-frame clones and lacks some. The sample consists of 85,000 to 90,000 clones, roughly 89% of them appearing once. The material sequenced was peripheral blood, taken on day 0 of AZD1222 vaccination. The TCR comes from an adult in good health. The chain employs TRBV18 and TRBJ2-3; D is undetermined. CDR3 sequence: CASSPPGTDTQYF. DNA for the CDR3: TGTGCCAGCTCACCTCCCGGCACAGATACGCAGTATTTT.